This TCR beta chain appears in the sequencing data of a study of Ad26.COV2.S vaccination and SARS-CoV-2 variants. Across the whole study: The donor participated in the COV1001 trial, in its Ad26.COV2.S arm. Study conclusions and caveats: Recipients of either vaccine or placebo displayed similar breadth of non-spike TCRs.

Germline loops: CDR1 LNHDA, CDR2 SQIVND (reference sequence). This CDR3 has 15 residues. V was pared by 3 bases and J by 9 bases, with 18 bases between. Repertoires were generated with immunoSEQ multiplex PCR, while TCRdb's copy carries only in-frame clones and drops some. The top ten hold around 4.2% of the sample, which has roughly 400,000 clones, 90% seen once. Treatment denoted: roughly 18 received Ad26.COV2.S at low or high dose, single or two shots; 5 received placebo; per-sample allocation not given. Samples came from day 63 after the first vaccine or placebo injection. In Boston, the donor was an adult between 18-55 years of age. With regard to this clone: The target antigen is unknown.

V is TRBV19 and J is TRBJ1-5; the D gene is possibly TRBD1 (5 bases). The receptor was isolated from a person aged 18-65 years who received the Ad26.COV2.S COVID-19 vaccine or a placebo. The sample in question was peripheral blood, obtained in a trial of Ad26.COV2.S vaccine versus placebo. The CDR3 is CASSILQGLEGPQHF. In nucleotides, the CDR3 is TGTGCCAGTAGTATTCTCCAGGGTCTGGAAGGGCCCCAGCATTTT.